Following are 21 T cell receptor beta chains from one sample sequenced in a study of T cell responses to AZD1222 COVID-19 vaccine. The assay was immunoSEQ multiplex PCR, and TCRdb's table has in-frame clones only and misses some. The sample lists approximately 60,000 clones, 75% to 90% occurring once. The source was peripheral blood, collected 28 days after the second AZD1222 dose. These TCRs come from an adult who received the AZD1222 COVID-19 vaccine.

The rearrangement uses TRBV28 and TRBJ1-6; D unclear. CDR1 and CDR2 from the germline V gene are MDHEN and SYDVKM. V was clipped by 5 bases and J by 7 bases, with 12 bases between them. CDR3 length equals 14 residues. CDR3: CASSAYVTNSPLHF. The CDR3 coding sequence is TGTGCCAGCAGTGCCTATGTTACAAATTCACCCCTCCACTTT.

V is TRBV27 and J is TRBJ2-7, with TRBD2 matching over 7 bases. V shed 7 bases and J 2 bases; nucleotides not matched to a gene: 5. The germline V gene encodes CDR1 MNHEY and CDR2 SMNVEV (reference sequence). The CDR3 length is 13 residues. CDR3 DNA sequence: TGTGCCAGCACCGACGGACTAGCCTACGAGCAGTACTTC. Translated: CASTDGLAYEQYF.

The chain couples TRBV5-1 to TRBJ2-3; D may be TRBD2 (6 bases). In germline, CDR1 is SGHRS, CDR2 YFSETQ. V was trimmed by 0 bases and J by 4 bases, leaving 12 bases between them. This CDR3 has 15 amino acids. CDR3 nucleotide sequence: TGCGCCAGCAGCTTGGCAACGACTAGATCAGATACGCAGTATTTT. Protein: CASSLATTRSDTQYF.

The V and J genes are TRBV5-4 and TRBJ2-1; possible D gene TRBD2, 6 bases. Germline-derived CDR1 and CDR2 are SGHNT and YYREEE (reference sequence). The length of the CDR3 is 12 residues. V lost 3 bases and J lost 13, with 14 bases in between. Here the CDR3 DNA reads TGTGCCAGCAGCTGGGGGGAGATTGATCAGTTCTTC. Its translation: CASSWGEIDQFF.

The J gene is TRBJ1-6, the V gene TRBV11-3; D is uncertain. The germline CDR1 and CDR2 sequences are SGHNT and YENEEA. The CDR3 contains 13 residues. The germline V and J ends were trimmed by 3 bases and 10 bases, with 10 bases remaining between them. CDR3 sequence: CASSLDRGSPLHF. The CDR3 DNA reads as TGTGCCAGCAGCTTGGACCGAGGGTCACCCCTCCACTTT.

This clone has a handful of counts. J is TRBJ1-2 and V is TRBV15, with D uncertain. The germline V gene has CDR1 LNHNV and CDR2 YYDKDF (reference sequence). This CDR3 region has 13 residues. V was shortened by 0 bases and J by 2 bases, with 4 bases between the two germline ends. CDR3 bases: TGTGCCACCAGCAGAGATCACAACTATGGCTACACCTTC. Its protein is CATSRDHNYGYTF.

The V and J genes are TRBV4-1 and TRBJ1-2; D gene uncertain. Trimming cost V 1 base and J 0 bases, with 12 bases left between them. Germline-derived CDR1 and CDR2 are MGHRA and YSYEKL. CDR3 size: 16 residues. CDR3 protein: CASSQGSEHTNYGYTF. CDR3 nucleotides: TGCGCCAGCAGCCAAGGGTCGGAACACACTAACTATGGCTACACCTTC.

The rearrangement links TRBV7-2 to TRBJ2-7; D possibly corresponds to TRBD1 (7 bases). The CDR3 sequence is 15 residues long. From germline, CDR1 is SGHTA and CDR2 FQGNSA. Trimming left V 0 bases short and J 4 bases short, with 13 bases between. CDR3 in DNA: TGTGCCAGCAGCTTAGCAGGAGGGGGCGGATACGAGCAGTACTTC. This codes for CASSLAGGGGYEQYF. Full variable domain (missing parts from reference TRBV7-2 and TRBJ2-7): GAGVSQSPSNKVTEKGKDVELRCDPISGHTALYWYRQSLGQGLEFLIYFQGNSAPDKSGLPSDRFSAERTGGSVSTLTIQRTQQEDSAVYLCASSLAGGGGYEQYFGPGTRLTVT.

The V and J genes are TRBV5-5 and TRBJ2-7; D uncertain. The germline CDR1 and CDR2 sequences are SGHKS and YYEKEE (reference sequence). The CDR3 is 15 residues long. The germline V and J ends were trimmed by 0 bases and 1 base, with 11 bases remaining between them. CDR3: CASSLGPKNSYEQYF. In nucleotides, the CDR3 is TGTGCCAGCAGCTTGGGCCCTAAAAATTCCTACGAGCAGTACTTC.

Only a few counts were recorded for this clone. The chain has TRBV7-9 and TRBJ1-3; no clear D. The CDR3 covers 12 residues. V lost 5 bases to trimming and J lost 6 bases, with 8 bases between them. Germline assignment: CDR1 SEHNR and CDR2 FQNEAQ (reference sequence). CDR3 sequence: CASSLLLNTIYF. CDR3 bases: TGTGCCAGCAGCCTACTGCTAAACACCATATATTTT.

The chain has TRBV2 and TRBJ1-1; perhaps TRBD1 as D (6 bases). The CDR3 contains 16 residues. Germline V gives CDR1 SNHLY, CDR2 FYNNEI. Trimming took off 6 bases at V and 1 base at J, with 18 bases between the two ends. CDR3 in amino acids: CASRYLDSARNTEAFF. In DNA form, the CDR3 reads TGTGCCAGCAGGTACCTGGACAGCGCAAGGAACACTGAAGCTTTCTTT.

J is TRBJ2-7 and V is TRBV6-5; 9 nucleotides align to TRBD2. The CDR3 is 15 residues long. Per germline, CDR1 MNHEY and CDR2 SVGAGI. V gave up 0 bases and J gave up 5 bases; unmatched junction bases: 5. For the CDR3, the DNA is TGTGCCAGCAGTTACTCGACTCTAGCGGGGCACGAGCAGTACTTC. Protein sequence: CASSYSTLAGHEQYF.

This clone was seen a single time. The CDR3 DNA sequence: TGTGCCAGTAGTACCCCGACAGGGGGCGGGAACACTGAAGCTTTCTTT. This codes for CASSTPTGGGNTEAFF. The J gene is TRBJ1-1, the V gene TRBV19; 10 bases are shared with TRBD1. The CDR3 loop spans 16 amino acids. The ends lost 4 bases at V and 1 base at J; junction bases unmatched: 6. Germline values: CDR1 LNHDA, CDR2 SQIVND (reference sequence).

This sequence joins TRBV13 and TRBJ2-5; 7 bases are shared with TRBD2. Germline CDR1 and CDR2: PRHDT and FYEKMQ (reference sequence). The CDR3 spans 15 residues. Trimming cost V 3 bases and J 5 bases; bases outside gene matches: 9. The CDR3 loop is CASSFSRSGTETQYF. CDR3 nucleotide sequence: TGTGCCAGCAGCTTTTCACGGAGCGGGACGGAGACCCAGTACTTC.

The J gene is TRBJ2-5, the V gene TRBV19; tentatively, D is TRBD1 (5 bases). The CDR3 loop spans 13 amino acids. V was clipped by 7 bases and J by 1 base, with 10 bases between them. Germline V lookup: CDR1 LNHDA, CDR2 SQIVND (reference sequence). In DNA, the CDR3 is TGTGCCAGTAATCCAGGGTCCCAAGAGACCCAGTACTTC. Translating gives CASNPGSQETQYF.

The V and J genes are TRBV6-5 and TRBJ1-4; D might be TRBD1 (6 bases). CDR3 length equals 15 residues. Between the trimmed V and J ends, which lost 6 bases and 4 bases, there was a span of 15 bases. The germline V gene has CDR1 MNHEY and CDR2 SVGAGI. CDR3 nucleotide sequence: TGTGCCAGCAGGGTTCAACAGGGACTTAATGAAAAACTGTTTTTT. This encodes CASRVQQGLNEKLFF.

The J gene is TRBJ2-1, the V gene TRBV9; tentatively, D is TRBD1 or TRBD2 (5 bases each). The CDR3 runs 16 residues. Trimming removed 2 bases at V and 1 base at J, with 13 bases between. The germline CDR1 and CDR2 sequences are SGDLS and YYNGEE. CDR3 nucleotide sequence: TGTGCCAGCAGCGTCTTAGGGTGGGGGTCCTACAATGAGCAGTTCTTC. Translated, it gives CASSVLGWGSYNEQFF.

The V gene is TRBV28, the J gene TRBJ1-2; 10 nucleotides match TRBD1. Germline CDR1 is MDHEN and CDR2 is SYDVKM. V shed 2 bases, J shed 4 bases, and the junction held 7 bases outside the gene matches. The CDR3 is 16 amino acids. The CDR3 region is CASSLVRTGGSYGYTF. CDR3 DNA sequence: TGTGCCAGCAGTTTAGTTCGGACAGGGGGTAGCTATGGCTACACCTTC.

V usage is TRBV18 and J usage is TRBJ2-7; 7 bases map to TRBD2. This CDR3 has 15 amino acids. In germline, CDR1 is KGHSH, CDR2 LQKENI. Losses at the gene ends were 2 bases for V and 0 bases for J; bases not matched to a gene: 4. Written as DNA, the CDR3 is TGTGCCAGCTCACCAGGCGGGAGCCCCTCCTACGAGCAGTACTTC. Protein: CASSPGGSPSYEQYF. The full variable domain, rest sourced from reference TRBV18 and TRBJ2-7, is NAGVMQNPRHLVRRRGQEARLRCSPMKGHSHVYWYRQLPEEGLKFMVYLQKENIIDESGMPKERFSAEFPKEGPSILRIQQVVRGDSAAYFCASSPGGSPSYEQYFGPGTRLTVT.

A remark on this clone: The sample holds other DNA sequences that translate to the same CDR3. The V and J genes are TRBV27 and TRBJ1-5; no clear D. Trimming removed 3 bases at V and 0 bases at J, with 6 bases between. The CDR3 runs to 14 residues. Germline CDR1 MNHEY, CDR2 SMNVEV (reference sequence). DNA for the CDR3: TGTGCCAGCAGTTTCCGAGATAGCAATCAGCCCCAGCATTTT. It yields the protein CASSFRDSNQPQHF.

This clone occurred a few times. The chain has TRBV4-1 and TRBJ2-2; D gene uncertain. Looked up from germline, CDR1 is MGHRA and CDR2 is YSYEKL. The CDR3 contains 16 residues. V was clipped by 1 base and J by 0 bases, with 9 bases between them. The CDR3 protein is CASSQGNPANTGELFF. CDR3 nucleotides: TGCGCCAGCAGCCAAGGGAACCCTGCGAACACCGGGGAGCTGTTTTTT.